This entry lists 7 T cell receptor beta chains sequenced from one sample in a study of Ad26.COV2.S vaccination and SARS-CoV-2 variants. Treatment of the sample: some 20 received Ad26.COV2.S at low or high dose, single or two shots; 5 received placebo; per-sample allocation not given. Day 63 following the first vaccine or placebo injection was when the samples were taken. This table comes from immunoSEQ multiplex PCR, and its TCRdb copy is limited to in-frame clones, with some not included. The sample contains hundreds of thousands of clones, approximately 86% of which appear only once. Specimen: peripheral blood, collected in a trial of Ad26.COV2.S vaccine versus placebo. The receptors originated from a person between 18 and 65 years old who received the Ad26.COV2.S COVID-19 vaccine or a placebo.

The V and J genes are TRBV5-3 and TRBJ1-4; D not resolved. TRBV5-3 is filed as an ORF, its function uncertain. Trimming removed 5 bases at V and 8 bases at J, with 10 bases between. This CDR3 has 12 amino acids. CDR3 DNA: TGTGCCAGAAGGGGGTGGACCGAAAAACTGTTTTTT. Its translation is CARRGWTEKLFF.

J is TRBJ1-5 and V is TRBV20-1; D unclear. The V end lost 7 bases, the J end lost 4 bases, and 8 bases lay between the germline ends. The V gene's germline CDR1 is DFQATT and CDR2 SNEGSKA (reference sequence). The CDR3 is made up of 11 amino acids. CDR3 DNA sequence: TGCAGTGTTGTAGATAATCAGCCCCAGCATTTT. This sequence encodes CSVVDNQPQHF.

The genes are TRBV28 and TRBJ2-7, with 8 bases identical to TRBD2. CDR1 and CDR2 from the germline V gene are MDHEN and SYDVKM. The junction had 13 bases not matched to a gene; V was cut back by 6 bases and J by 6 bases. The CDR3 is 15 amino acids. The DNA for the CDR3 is TGTGCCAGCAGCCCGAAGCGGGGGTGGGTCGCCGAGCAGTACTTC. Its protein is CASSPKRGWVAEQYF.

The CDR3 loop reads CAWSGRQGEAFF. DNA of the CDR3: TGTGCCTGGAGTGGCAGACAGGGGGAAGCTTTCTTT. V gene TRBV30 combines with J gene TRBJ1-1; 8 bases map to TRBD1. Germline values: CDR1 GTSNPN, CDR2 SVGIG (reference sequence). V gave up 1 base and J gave up 8 bases; unmatched junction bases: 3. There are 12 residues in the CDR3.

The CDR3 protein is CASSQVPGQVEAFF. CDR3 DNA sequence: TGCGCCAGCAGCCAAGTCCCGGGACAGGTTGAAGCTTTCTTT. The V gene is TRBV4-3, the J gene TRBJ1-1; 8 positions match TRBD1. This CDR3 is built from 14 residues. The V and J ends lost 1 base and 7 bases, in that order; junction bases with no gene match: 5. The germline CDR1 and CDR2 sequences are LGHNA and YSLEER.

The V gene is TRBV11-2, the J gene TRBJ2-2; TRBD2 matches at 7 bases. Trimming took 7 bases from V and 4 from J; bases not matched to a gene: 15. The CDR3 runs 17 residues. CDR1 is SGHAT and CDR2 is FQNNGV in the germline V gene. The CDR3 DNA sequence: TGTGCCAGCAACAAGGCTACCGGGACTACCTTCACCGGGGAGCTGTTTTTT. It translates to CASNKATGTTFTGELFF.

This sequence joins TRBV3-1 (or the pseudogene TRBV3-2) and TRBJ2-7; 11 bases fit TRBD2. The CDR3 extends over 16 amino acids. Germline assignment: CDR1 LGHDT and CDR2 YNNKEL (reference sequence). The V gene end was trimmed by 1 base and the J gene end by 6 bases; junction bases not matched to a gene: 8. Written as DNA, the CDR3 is TGTGCCAGCAGCCAAGTCGTCACTAGCGGGAGTTTCGAGCAGTACTTC. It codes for CASSQVVTSGSFEQYF.